This T cell receptor beta chain was identified in a study of CD8 T cells in Susac syndrome (dated by TCRdb to about 2019). About the study as a whole: Among the sequenced Susac syndrome patients, about six had clinically active disease and eight or nine were in clinical remission. Whether CD8+ T cell activation and differentiation in Susac syndrome was antigen driven was tested using repertoire sequencing. Susac syndrome patients were therapy-naive, on corticosteroids (some also receiving IVIg), or on IVIg alone at blood withdrawal.

The CDR3 numbers 14 residues from cysteine through phenylalanine. The sequence is cut down to CDR3 DNA, 42 bases in frame from base 1. CDR1 SEHNR and CDR2 FQNEAQ are derived from the germline V gene (reference sequence). V lost 1 base and J lost 4 bases; the stretch between them is 11 bases long. RNA was extracted using the RNeasy kit, and roughly 0.5 to 1 ug of the RNA was reverse transcribed with random hexamers. The immunoSEQ multiplex PCR assay, which covers 54 Vbeta and 13 Jbeta segments, was used to amplify TCR beta CDR3 regions. PCR amplification bias was corrected using a synthetic template baseline for primer optimization and computational correction. In the authors' own workflow: Reads were annotated to V, D and J genes per IMGT and analyzed with immunoSEQ Analyzer, keeping only productive sequences. Clonality was calculated as one minus the Shannon entropy normalized by log2 of the number of productive unique sequences. For each patient and control, public and private clones were evaluated within the 100 most prevalent clones. Clones were defined as Susac-specific when absent from the healthy and MS cohorts, from approximately 1,100 published viral clones and from other ImmuneACCESS disease sequences. TCRdb ran its own pipeline on the public reads, namely fastp trimming at Q25 and MiXCR clone calling, and kept in-frame beta chains. Entries are consolidated by CDR3 protein sequence, retaining the most common genes and DNA. The V and J calls shown here were made by TCRdb, not taken from the authors' results. A total of about 180,000 distinct CDR3 sequences appear in this sample, roughly 94% of them only once. The top ten hold more than 0.095% of the sample.

Peripheral blood CD8+ and CD4+ T cells from healthy donors, Susac syndrome patients and multiple sclerosis patients were profiled by high-throughput TCR beta sequencing. Susac syndrome patients met recently defined diagnostic criteria for definite or probable disease. Bulk CD8+ and CD4+ T cells were purified by magnetic negative isolation, whereas CD8+ TEMRA cells were enriched by FACS. Blood was drawn into EDTA tubes, processed within 24 hours, and PBMCs were isolated by density gradient centrifugation. PBMCs intended for TCR sequencing were cryopreserved in liquid nitrogen and were subsequently thawed in a 37 degrees C water bath. The sorted or isolated CD4+, CD8+ and CD8+ TEMRA cells reached a purity of at least 90%. Findings and caveats that apply to the study as a whole: The number of individuals in the TCR sequencing and HLA analysis was acknowledged as relatively small. The CD4+ T cell repertoire of patients with Susac syndrome showed no detectable clonal expansion.

For this clonotype: Its cognate antigen has yet to be identified. No much larger clone is present one base from it, and per-base qualities are unavailable.

The sequence joins TRBV7-9 to TRBJ2-7; 6 matching bases give a weak D call of TRBD2. Input material: CD4+ T cells from PBMCs. This TCR was sampled from a human donor with Susac syndrome. The CDR3 in this case is CASSLDLGGYEQYF. The DNA reads TGTGCCAGCAGCTTAGACCTGGGGGGTTACGAGCAGTACTTC.